Listed here are 29 T cell receptor beta chains from one sample, sequenced in a study of blood T cell repertoires in COVID-19. TCRdb keeps only in-frame clones here, not all; method: immunoSEQ multiplex PCR. The table lists approximately 150,000 clones, 88% of them singletons. The sequenced material came from peripheral blood. The origin of the receptors is a human donor with COVID-19, enrolled during active disease. The donor label of this sample is uncertain.

The chain combines TRBV3-1 (or the pseudogene TRBV3-2) with TRBJ1-2; TRBD1 is a possible D gene (5 bases). Germline V gives CDR1 LGHDT, CDR2 YNNKEL (reference sequence). V lost 4 bases and J lost 7, with 19 bases in between. The CDR3 has 15 residues. In DNA form, the CDR3 reads TGTGCCAGCAGCCCCCCGGGGGGATTCCTGGGTGGCTACACCTTC. Residues: CASSPPGGFLGGYTF.

The gene calls are TRBV2 and TRBJ2-3; D gene ambiguous. The length of the CDR3 is 13 residues. Germline V gene data show CDR1 as SNHLY and CDR2 as FYNNEI. Between the trimmed V and J ends, which lost 7 bases and 2 bases, there was a span of 10 bases. The CDR3 region has the DNA TGTGCCAGCATAGTAGTAAACACAGATACGCAGTATTTT. Translation gives CASIVVNTDTQYF.

The chain combines TRBV7-9 with TRBJ1-1; the D is unclear. The CDR3 totals 11 residues. Trimming removed 11 bases at V and 3 bases at J, with 10 bases between. Germline CDR1 and CDR2: SEHNR and FQNEAQ (reference sequence). CDR3 nucleotides: TGTGCCGTACGAGGGTACACTGAAGCTTTCTTT. Its translation is CAVRGYTEAFF.

The V gene is TRBV6-5, the J gene TRBJ1-3; the D gene is possibly TRBD1 (6 bases). Per germline, CDR1 MNHEY and CDR2 SVGAGI. CDR3 length: 15 amino acids. V gave up 6 bases and J gave up 0 bases, with 12 bases separating them. The CDR3 spells CASSRGGDSGNTIYF. CDR3 bases: TGTGCCAGCAGCCGAGGGGGAGACTCTGGAAACACCATATATTTT.

J is TRBJ1-2 and V is TRBV5-1; D is perhaps TRBD1 (6 bases). Germline V lookup: CDR1 SGHRS, CDR2 YFSETQ. Trimming removed 3 bases at V and 1 base at J, with 16 bases between. The CDR3 length is 16 residues. For the CDR3, the DNA is TGCGCCAGCAGCTCCACAAACAGGGCTCGTAACTATGGCTACACCTTC. Its protein is CASSSTNRARNYGYTF.

This rearrangement joins TRBV28 to TRBJ1-1, with 7 nucleotides matching TRBD1. CDR3 length equals 15 residues. J gave up 7 bases and V 3 bases, and 11 bases lay outside the gene matches. Germline lookup yields CDR1 MDHEN and CDR2 SYDVKM. CDR3 region: CASSFPRQGFYEAFF. The DNA for the CDR3 is TGTGCCAGCAGTTTCCCCCGACAGGGATTTTATGAAGCTTTCTTT.

The CDR3, as DNA: TGTGCCAGCAGTTACCCGGGAGACCTCCATCAGCCCCAGCATTTT. Protein product: CASSYPGDLHQPQHF. This rearrangement joins TRBV6-6 to TRBJ1-5; D is ambiguous. Germline loops: CDR1 MNHNY, CDR2 SVGAGI (reference sequence). This CDR3 region has 15 residues. V was clipped by 2 bases and J by 5 bases, with 13 bases between them.

V is TRBV10-3 and J is TRBJ1-1; TRBD1 matches at 7 bases. Germline lookup yields CDR1 ENHRY and CDR2 SYGVKD. With 5 bases clipped from V and 1 base from J, the junction kept 4 bases outside the gene matches. The CDR3 consists of 14 residues. DNA for the CDR3: TGTGCCATCAGTCCGGGACAGAAGAACACTGAAGCTTTCTTT. Translated: CAISPGQKNTEAFF.

The chain joins TRBV11-2 to TRBJ2-1, with a tentative D call TRBD2 (5 bases). Trimming left V 5 bases short and J 0 bases short, with 11 bases between. From germline, CDR1 is SGHAT and CDR2 FQNNGV. The CDR3 length is 15 residues. CDR3 amino acids: CASSAPGSSYNEQFF. The CDR3 region has the DNA TGTGCCAGCAGCGCCCCGGGAAGCTCCTACAATGAGCAGTTCTTC.

The rearrangement joins TRBV29-1 to TRBJ2-3; possible D gene TRBD1, 5 bases. This CDR3 contains 14 residues. CDR1 is SQVTM and CDR2 is ANQGSEA in the germline V gene. V was shortened by 3 bases and J by 0 bases, with 10 bases between the two germline ends. The CDR3 sequence: CSVDGAGSTDTQYF. The CDR3 DNA reads as TGCAGCGTTGATGGGGCAGGAAGCACAGATACGCAGTATTTT.

The V gene is TRBV4-1, the J gene TRBJ2-1; 7 bases are a match to TRBD1. Germline V gene lookup returns CDR1 MGHRA and CDR2 YSYEKL. Unmatched junction bases numbered 8, after V lost 4 bases and J lost 2 bases. The CDR3 consists of 16 residues. This CDR3 reads CASSLVGTVTYNEQFF. DNA for the CDR3: TGCGCCAGCAGCCTGGTGGGGACAGTCACCTACAATGAGCAGTTCTTC.

The chain employs TRBV27 and TRBJ1-4, with D possibly TRBD1 on 5 matching bases. Germline lookup yields CDR1 MNHEY and CDR2 SMNVEV (reference sequence). CDR3 length: 15 amino acids. V lost 6 bases and J lost 4, with 15 bases in between. The CDR3 nucleotides read TGTGCCAGCAGGGGAACGCCGGGGGGTAATGAAAAACTGTTTTTT. It translates to CASRGTPGGNEKLFF.

This clone was seen just once. The chain couples TRBV30 to TRBJ1-6, with a possible D match to TRBD1 (5 bases). Germline lookup yields CDR1 GTSNPN and CDR2 SVGIG (reference sequence). This CDR3 contains 14 residues. The V end was cut by 0 bases, the J end by 7 bases, with 10 bases between. As DNA, the CDR3 is TGTGCCTGGAGTGTGGGGCAGGGAAATTCACCCCTCCACTTT. It translates to CAWSVGQGNSPLHF.

The genes are TRBV28 and TRBJ1-2; D unresolved. Germline CDR1 reads MDHEN; CDR2 reads SYDVKM. The germline V and J ends were trimmed by 4 bases and 4 bases, with 16 bases remaining between them. The CDR3 runs 15 residues. CDR3 coding DNA: TGTGCCAGCAGTTCCCCTGATAGAGGGAGCTATGGCTACACCTTC. This translates into CASSSPDRGSYGYTF.

This chain uses TRBV19 with TRBJ1-2; tentative D call: TRBD1 (5 bases). Trimming stripped 5 bases from V and 2 bases from J, with 12 bases between. The CDR3 runs 14 residues. Per germline, CDR1 LNHDA and CDR2 SQIVND (reference sequence). CDR3 coding DNA: TGTGCCAGTAGTCCTATAGACAGAAACTATGGCTACACCTTC. It yields the protein CASSPIDRNYGYTF.

This chain links TRBV18 with TRBJ1-1; the D is unclear. Germline V CDR1 and CDR2: KGHSH, LQKENI. Trimming pared 3 bases from V and 8 bases from J, leaving 13 bases between. The CDR3 has 13 amino acids. The CDR3 sequence is CASSPPVGVEAFF. The CDR3 bases are TGTGCCAGCTCACCGCCGGTGGGAGTCGAAGCTTTCTTT.

The chain carries TRBV3-1 (or the pseudogene TRBV3-2) and TRBJ2-3; 8 bases are a match to TRBD2. The germline V gene encodes CDR1 LGHDT and CDR2 YNNKEL (reference sequence). This CDR3 is 17 amino acids long. J gave up 0 bases and V 1 base, and 6 bases lay outside the gene matches. In DNA, the CDR3 is TGTGCCAGCAGCCAAGCTTTGGTAGCGGGGAGCACAGATACGCAGTATTTT. Its protein is CASSQALVAGSTDTQYF.

This chain uses TRBV21-1 with TRBJ1-2. TRBV21-1 is a pseudogene locus. This CDR3 spans 12 amino acids. CDR3 residues: CASSKTSWEVTF. The CDR3 nucleotides read TGTGCCAGCAGCAAAACTAGCTGGGAGGTCACCTTC.

The V gene is TRBV4-2, the J gene TRBJ1-6, with 10 bases aligning to TRBD1. This CDR3 comprises 18 residues. J was trimmed by 5 bases and V by 0 bases; bases with no gene match: 7. Germline values: CDR1 LGHNA, CDR2 YNFKEQ. The CDR3: CASSQETAGTGDNSPLHF. CDR3 DNA sequence: TGTGCCAGCAGCCAAGAAACCGCCGGGACAGGGGATAATTCACCCCTCCACTTT.

The chain is built from TRBV5-1 and TRBJ2-1; D is undetermined. The V and J ends lost 0 bases and 5 bases respectively, with 9 bases between them. Germline values: CDR1 SGHRS, CDR2 YFSETQ. The CDR3 is made up of 14 amino acids. CDR3 DNA: TGCGCCAGCAGCTTGGCGTCAGTTGACAATGAGCAGTTCTTC. Protein: CASSLASVDNEQFF.

V gene TRBV7-2 combines with J gene TRBJ1-5; a weak D match, TRBD1 (6 bases). The CDR3 is 14 residues long. Per germline, CDR1 SGHTA and CDR2 FQGNSA. V was pared by 5 bases and J by 6 bases, with 14 bases between. CDR3 amino acids: CASSATGSFQPQHF. CDR3 nucleotide sequence: TGTGCCAGCAGCGCAACAGGGTCTTTTCAGCCCCAGCATTTT.

With respect to this clone: The identical CDR3 is also encoded by other nucleotide sequences in the sample. The chain carries TRBV9 and TRBJ2-5; D may be TRBD1 (6 bases). This CDR3 spans 15 amino acids. CDR1 is SGDLS and CDR2 is YYNGEE in the germline V gene. V lost 0 bases and J 4 bases, leaving 13 bases between the germline ends. In DNA form, the CDR3 reads TGTGCCAGCAGCGTAGTAGGTGGGGGCGGAGAGACCCAGTACTTC. Translation: CASSVVGGGGETQYF.

This clone was seen only a few times. The J gene is TRBJ1-6, the V gene TRBV7-9, with D uncertain. This CDR3 spans 13 amino acids. CDR1 and CDR2 (germline): SEHNR, FQNEAQ (reference sequence). Trimming cost V 4 bases and J 7 bases, with 8 bases left between them. DNA for the CDR3: TGTGCCAGCAGCTCCCAATCAAATTCACCCCTCCACTTT. Translating it yields CASSSQSNSPLHF.

Only a few counts were recorded for this clone. This sample includes further DNA sequences coding for the same CDR3. V and J are TRBV6-5 and TRBJ1-1; possible D gene TRBD1, 6 bases. With 2 bases removed from V and 5 bases from J, the gap between germline ends came to 9 bases. In germline, CDR1 is MNHEY, CDR2 SVGAGI. The CDR3 runs to 13 residues. The CDR3 DNA reads TGTGCCAGCAGTTACGGGGGCGGGACTGAAGCTTTCTTT. Its protein product is CASSYGGGTEAFF.

This chain connects TRBV11-2 to TRBJ2-7, with D uncertain. V was cut by 5 bases and J by 3 bases, with 8 bases left in between. The CDR3 totals 12 residues. Germline CDR1 SGHAT, CDR2 FQNNGV. The CDR3, as DNA: TGTGCCAGCAGCGGCTCTTACTACGAGCAGTACTTC. This translates into CASSGSYYEQYF.

The rearrangement joins TRBV25-1 to TRBJ2-1, with D maybe TRBD1 (6 bases). Looked up from germline, CDR1 is MGHDK and CDR2 is SYGVNS. The V and J ends lost 5 bases and 0 bases respectively, with 17 bases between them. The CDR3 consists of 17 residues. The CDR3 reads CASSLTSDRFSYNEQFF. The CDR3 bases are TGTGCCAGCAGTTTGACCAGTGACAGGTTCTCCTACAATGAGCAGTTCTTC.

The CDR3 loop reads CATSYEEPGGRFQPQHF. The DNA for the CDR3 is TGTGCCACCAGCTATGAGGAACCAGGGGGGCGCTTTCAGCCCCAGCATTTT. The V call is TRBV15, the J call TRBJ1-5; 7 bases are a match to TRBD1. The germline CDR1 and CDR2 sequences are LNHNV and YYDKDF (reference sequence). The V gene end was trimmed by 5 bases and the J gene end by 6 bases; junction bases not matched to a gene: 16. The CDR3 sequence is 17 residues long.

This chain joins TRBV6-5 and TRBJ1-1; no clear D. The germline V gene encodes CDR1 MNHEY and CDR2 SVGAGI. This CDR3 is 14 amino acids long. V was pared by 2 bases and J by 1 base, with 8 bases between. The CDR3: CASSYETGNTEAFF. DNA of the CDR3: TGTGCCAGCAGTTACGAGACGGGGAACACTGAAGCTTTCTTT.

The chain couples TRBV6-5 to TRBJ1-5, with D perhaps TRBD1 (6 bases). The length of the CDR3 is 14 residues. Germline assignment: CDR1 MNHEY and CDR2 SVGAGI. V gave up 6 bases and J gave up 1 base, with 10 bases separating them. CDR3 loop: CASSRRGSNQPQHF. In DNA form, the CDR3 reads TGTGCCAGCAGCCGCAGGGGAAGCAATCAGCCCCAGCATTTT.